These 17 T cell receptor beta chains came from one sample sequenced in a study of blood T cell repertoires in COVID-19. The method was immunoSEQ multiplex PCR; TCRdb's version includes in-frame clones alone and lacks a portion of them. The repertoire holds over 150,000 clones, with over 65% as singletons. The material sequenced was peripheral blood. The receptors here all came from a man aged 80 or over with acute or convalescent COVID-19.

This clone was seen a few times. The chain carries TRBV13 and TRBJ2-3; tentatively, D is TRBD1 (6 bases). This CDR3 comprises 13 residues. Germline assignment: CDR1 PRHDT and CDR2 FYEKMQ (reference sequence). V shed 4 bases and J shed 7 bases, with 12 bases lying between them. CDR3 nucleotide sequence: TGTGCCAGCAGCTCGACCAGGGGTCATACGCAGTATTTT. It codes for CASSSTRGHTQYF. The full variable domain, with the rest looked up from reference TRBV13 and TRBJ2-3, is AAGVIQSPRHLIKEKRETATLKCYPIPRHDTVYWYQQGPGQDPQFLISFYEKMQSDKGSIPDRFSAQQFSDYHSELNMSSLELGDSALYFCASSSTRGHTQYFGPGTRLTVL.

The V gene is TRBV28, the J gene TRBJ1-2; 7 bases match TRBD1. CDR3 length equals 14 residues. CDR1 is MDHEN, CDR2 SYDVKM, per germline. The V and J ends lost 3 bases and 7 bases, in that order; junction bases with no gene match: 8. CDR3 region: CASSFNPGTVGYTF. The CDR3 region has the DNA TGTGCCAGCAGTTTTAATCCGGGGACAGTTGGCTACACCTTC.

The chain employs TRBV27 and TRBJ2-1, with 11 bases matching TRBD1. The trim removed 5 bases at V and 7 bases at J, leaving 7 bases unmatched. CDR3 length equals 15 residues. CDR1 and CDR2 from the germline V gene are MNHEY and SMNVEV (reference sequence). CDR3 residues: CASSVGQGARNEQFF. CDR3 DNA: TGTGCCAGCAGTGTCGGACAGGGGGCGAGAAATGAGCAGTTCTTC.

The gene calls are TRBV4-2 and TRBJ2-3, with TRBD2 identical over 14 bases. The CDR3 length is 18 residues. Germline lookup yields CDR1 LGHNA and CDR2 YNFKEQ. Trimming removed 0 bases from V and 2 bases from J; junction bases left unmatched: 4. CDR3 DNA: TGTGCCAGCAGCCAAGAGGGGACTAGCGGGGGCTTCACAGATACGCAGTATTTT. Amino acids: CASSQEGTSGGFTDTQYF.

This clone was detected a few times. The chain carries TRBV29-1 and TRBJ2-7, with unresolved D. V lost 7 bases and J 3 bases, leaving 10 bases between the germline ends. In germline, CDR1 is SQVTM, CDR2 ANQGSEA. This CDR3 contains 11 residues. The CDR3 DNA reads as TGCAGCGCTACTTTGAACTACGAGCAGTACTTC. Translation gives CSATLNYEQYF.

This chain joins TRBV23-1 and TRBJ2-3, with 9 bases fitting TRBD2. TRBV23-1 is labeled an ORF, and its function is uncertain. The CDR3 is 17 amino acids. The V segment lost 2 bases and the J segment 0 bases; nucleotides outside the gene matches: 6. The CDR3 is CASSQNASGVSTDTQYF. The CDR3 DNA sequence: TGCGCCAGCAGTCAAAATGCTAGCGGGGTTAGCACAGATACGCAGTATTTT.

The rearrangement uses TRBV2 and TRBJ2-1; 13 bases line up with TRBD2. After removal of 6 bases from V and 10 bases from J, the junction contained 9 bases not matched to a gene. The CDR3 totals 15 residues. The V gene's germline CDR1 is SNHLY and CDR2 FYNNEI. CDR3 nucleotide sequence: TGTGCCAGCAGCCCCACTAGCGGGGGGGCCGGGGAGCAGTTCTTC. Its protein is CASSPTSGGAGEQFF.

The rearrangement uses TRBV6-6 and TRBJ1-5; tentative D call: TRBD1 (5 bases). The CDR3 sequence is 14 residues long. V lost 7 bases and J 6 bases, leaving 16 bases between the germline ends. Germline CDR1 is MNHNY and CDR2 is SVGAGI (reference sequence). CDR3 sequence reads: CASKRGTGSQPQHF. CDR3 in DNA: TGTGCCAGCAAGCGCGGGACGGGGAGTCAGCCCCAGCATTTT.

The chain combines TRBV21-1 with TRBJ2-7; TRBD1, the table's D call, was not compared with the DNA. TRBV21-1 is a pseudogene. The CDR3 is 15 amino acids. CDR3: CASSKEQDTHYEQYF. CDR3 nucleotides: TGTGCCAGCAGCAAAGAGCAGGACACTCACTACGAGCAGTACTTC.

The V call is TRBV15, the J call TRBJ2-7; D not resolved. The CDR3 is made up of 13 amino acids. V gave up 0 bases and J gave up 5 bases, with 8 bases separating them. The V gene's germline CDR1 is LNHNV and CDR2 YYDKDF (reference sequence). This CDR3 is CATSRDFGDEQYF. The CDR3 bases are TGTGCCACCAGCAGAGATTTTGGAGACGAGCAGTACTTC.

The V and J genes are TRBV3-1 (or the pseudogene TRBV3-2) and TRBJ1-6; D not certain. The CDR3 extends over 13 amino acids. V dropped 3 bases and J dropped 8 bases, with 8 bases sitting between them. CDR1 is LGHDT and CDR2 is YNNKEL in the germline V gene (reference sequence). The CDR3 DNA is TGTGCCAGCAGCCAGGCGGTAGATTCACCCCTCCACTTT. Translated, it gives CASSQAVDSPLHF.

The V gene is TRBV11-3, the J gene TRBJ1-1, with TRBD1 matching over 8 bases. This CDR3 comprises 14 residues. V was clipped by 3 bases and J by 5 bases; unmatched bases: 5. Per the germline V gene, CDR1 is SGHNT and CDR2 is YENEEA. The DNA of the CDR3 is TGTGCCAGCAGCTTCACAGGGGGAGGTACTGAAGCTTTCTTT. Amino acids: CASSFTGGGTEAFF.

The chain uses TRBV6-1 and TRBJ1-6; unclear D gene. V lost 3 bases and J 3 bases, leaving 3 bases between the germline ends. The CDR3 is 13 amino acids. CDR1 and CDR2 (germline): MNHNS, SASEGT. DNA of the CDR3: TGTGCCAGCAGTGACAGCTATAATTCACCCCTCCACTTT. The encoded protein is CASSDSYNSPLHF.

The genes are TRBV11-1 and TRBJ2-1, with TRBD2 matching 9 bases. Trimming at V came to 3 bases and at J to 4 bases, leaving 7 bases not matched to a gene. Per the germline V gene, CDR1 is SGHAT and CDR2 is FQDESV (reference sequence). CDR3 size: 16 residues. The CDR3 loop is CASSFSGGQKYNEQFF. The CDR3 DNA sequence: TGTGCCAGCAGCTTTAGCGGGGGCCAAAAATACAATGAGCAGTTCTTC.

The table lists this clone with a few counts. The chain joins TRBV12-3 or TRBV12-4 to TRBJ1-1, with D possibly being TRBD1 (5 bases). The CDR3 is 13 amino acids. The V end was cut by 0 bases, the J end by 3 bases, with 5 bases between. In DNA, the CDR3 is TGTGCCAGCAGTTTAGCCAGGGACACTGAAGCTTTCTTT. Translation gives CASSLARDTEAFF.

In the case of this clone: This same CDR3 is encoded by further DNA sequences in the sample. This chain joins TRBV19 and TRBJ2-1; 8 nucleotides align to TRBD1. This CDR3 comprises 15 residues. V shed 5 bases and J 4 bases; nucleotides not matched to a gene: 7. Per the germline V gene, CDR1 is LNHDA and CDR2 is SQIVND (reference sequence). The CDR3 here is CASSPDRGSYNEQFF. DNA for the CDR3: TGTGCCAGTAGTCCCGACAGGGGCTCTTACAATGAGCAGTTCTTC.

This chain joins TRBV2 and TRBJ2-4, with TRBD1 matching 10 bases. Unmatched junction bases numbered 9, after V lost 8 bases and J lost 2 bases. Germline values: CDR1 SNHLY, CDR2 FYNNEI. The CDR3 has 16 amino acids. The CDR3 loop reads CASRYWTGGTKNIQYF. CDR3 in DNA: TGTGCCAGCCGATACTGGACAGGGGGGACCAAAAACATTCAGTACTTC.